The 13 T cell receptor beta chains below all came from one sample that was sequenced in a study of blood T cells in healthy people across ages. A J-beta primer mix and a sample-barcoded 5' primer were used in a second PCR of about 6 to 12 cycles. TCRdb recomputed calls from the 5' RACE reads with MiXCR, one row per CDR3 protein. The table lists 750,000 to 950,000 distinct CDR3 sequences, about 28% of them singletons, with about 10% in the top ten. A further study also used this sample, focusing on T cells of mothers and their children.

The specimen was blood. Source of these receptors: a woman between 35 and 50 years old in good health.

The rearrangement links TRBV27 to TRBJ2-7; TRBD2 is a possible D gene (6 bases). Trimming took 1 base from V and 5 from J, leaving 9 bases between them. Germline values: CDR1 MNHEY, CDR2 SMNVEV (reference sequence). The CDR3 sequence is 13 residues long. The CDR3, as DNA: TGTGCCAGCAGTTTATTGGGAGGCGACGAGCAGTACTTC. It translates to CASSLLGGDEQYF.

About this clonotype: A much more abundant neighbour one base away suggests this may be a read error. This chain connects TRBV24-1 to TRBJ2-5, with 8 bases aligning to TRBD1. Per germline, CDR1 KGHDR and CDR2 SFDVKD. CDR3 length: 15 amino acids. The V and J ends lost 4 bases and 1 base, in that order; junction bases with no gene match: 4. CDR3 protein: CATSDLGTGQETQYF. The DNA of the CDR3 is TGTGCCACCAGTGACCTCGGGACAGGCCAAGAGACCCAGTACTTC.

In this sample, this clonotype turned up a few times. This sequence joins TRBV12-3 or TRBV12-4 and TRBJ1-1, with D unclear. The CDR3 is 13 residues long. V lost 3 bases to trimming and J lost 1 base, with 6 bases between them. CDR3 region: CASSFNPNTEAFF. In nucleotides, the CDR3 is TGTGCCAGCAGTTTTAATCCGAACACTGAAGCTTTCTTT.

The CDR3 coding sequence is TGTGCCAGCAGGGGGGCAGAGTACGAGCAGTACTTC. This sequence encodes CASRGAEYEQYF. This sequence joins TRBV7-2 and TRBJ2-7; tentative D call: TRBD1 (6 bases). This CDR3 comprises 12 residues. Per germline, CDR1 SGHTA and CDR2 FQGNSA. V lost 6 bases, J lost 4 bases, and 10 bases lay in between.

This clonotype was observed at least ten times. V and J are TRBV10-3 and TRBJ2-3; no reliable D call. In germline, CDR1 is ENHRY, CDR2 SYGVKD. V gave up 7 bases and J gave up 2 bases, with 4 bases separating them. The CDR3 spans 11 residues. CDR3 residues: CAIKNTDTQYF. The CDR3 nucleotides are TGTGCCATCAAGAACACAGATACGCAGTATTTT.

In its sample, this clonotype was seen a few times. This chain uses TRBV7-9 with TRBJ2-7, with TRBD2 matching 12 bases. In germline, CDR1 is SEHNR, CDR2 FQNEAQ (reference sequence). The CDR3 extends over 16 amino acids. Germline trimming cut 5 bases from V and 4 bases from J; bases unmatched to any gene: 9. The CDR3 reads CASSPSLAGGQYEQYF. The CDR3 DNA sequence: TGTGCCAGCAGCCCGAGTCTAGCGGGGGGGCAGTACGAGCAGTACTTC. Variable domain in full (rest from reference TRBV7-9 and TRBJ2-7): DTGVSQNPRHKITKRGQNVTFRCDPISEHNRLYWYRQTLGQGPEFLTYFQNEAQLEKSRLLSDRFSAERPKGSFSTLEIQRTEQGDSAMYLCASSPSLAGGQYEQYFGPGTRLTVT.

On this clonotype itself: One end of the junction does not line up with germline, which may come from a read error. The rearrangement uses TRBV6-5 and TRBJ2-1; 8 bases match TRBD2. Per germline, CDR1 MNHEY and CDR2 SVGAGI. CDR3 length: 16 amino acids. DNA of the CDR3: TGTGCCGGCAGTTACTCAACCAGCGGGGGCTCCGGTGAGCAGTTCTTC. This codes for CAGSYSTSGGSGEQFF.

For this clonotype: A much larger clonotype is one base distant, so this may be a read error. The chain has TRBV18 and TRBJ2-2, with D possibly being TRBD2 (5 bases). Germline V lookup: CDR1 KGHSH, CDR2 LQKENI. This CDR3 is built from 12 residues. In DNA, the CDR3 is TGTGCCAGCTCACCACAGCCCGGGGAGCCGTTTTTT. Translated: CASSPQPGEPFF.

The genes are TRBV4-1 and TRBJ1-2; no firm D call. CDR1 and CDR2 (germline): MGHRA, YSYEKL. The CDR3 is made up of 14 amino acids. Trimming pared 0 bases from V and 6 bases from J, leaving 11 bases between. The CDR3, as DNA: TGCGCCAGCAGCCAAGATAGGTTGATCCATGGCTACACCTTC. This translates into CASSQDRLIHGYTF.

This clonotype showed up just a few times. The chain links TRBV18 to TRBJ1-4, with 10 positions matching TRBD1. The CDR3 length is 16 residues. Germline-derived CDR1 and CDR2 are KGHSH and LQKENI. Trimming cost V 6 bases and J 1 base; bases outside gene matches: 5. The CDR3 loop reads CASSPGQGGTNEKLFF. The CDR3 bases are TGTGCCAGCTCGCCCGGACAGGGGGGAACTAATGAAAAACTGTTTTTT.

The rearrangement uses TRBV15 and TRBJ2-1, with 10 bases lining up with TRBD2. The germline CDR1 and CDR2 sequences are LNHNV and YYDKDF (reference sequence). The length of the CDR3 is 17 residues. V dropped 1 base and J dropped 6; count of bases not matched to a gene: 9. The CDR3, as DNA: TGTGCCACCAGCAGAGGGGAAGCGGGAGGGCCGAGCAATGAGCAGTTCTTC. Its translation is CATSRGEAGGPSNEQFF.

This clonotype has at least ten counts. The chain is built from TRBV18 and TRBJ2-7; 8 nucleotides match TRBD2. CDR1 is KGHSH, CDR2 LQKENI, per germline. The CDR3 is made up of 15 amino acids. With V trimmed by 2 bases and J by 4 bases, 7 bases remained unmatched. The CDR3 sequence is CASSPSGGRAYEQYF. CDR3 DNA: TGTGCCAGCTCACCATCGGGGGGGCGCGCATACGAGCAGTACTTC.

This clonotype was seen ten or more times. The rearrangement links TRBV27 to TRBJ2-7, with D possibly TRBD1 on 6 matching bases. Deletions cut 6 bases from V and 6 bases from J, with 12 bases between. CDR3 length equals 12 residues. Germline CDR1 MNHEY, CDR2 SMNVEV (reference sequence). CDR3 sequence reads: CASRTGTIEQYF. In DNA, the CDR3 is TGTGCCAGCAGGACTGGGACAATCGAGCAGTACTTC.